Listed below are T cell receptor beta chains from one sample, sequenced in a study of blood T cell repertoires in COVID-19. Repertoires were generated with immunoSEQ multiplex PCR, while TCRdb's copy carries only in-frame clones and drops some. Here the sample spans more than 300,000 clones, roughly nine tenths being singletons. The sequencing input was PBMCs or T cells enriched from blood (not recorded which). These receptors all come from a woman younger than 45 who had recovered from COVID-19. Each CDR3 is given with its conserved first and last residue. Each record gives: CDR3 DNA, CDR3 protein, D gene, clone size, V gene, J gene. The D gene is left open where the match is weak. Clone size is not always given. Where it is, it says once, few, many or a class for expanded clones.

DNA: TGTGCCATCAGTGAGTCGGAAGTAGGGGGCGAAGAGCAGTACTTC
CDR3: CAISESEVGGEEQYF
D: TRBD1
size: NA
V: TRBV10-3
J: TRBJ2-7

DNA: TGCGCCAGCAGCCAGGTCGGGGGGACCTACGAGCAGTACTTC
CDR3: CASSQVGGTYEQYF
D: TRBD2
size: few
V: TRBV4-1
J: TRBJ2-7

DNA: TGTGCCAGTAGCGCAAAGACTGAAGCTAACTATGGCTACACCTTC
CDR3: CASSAKTEANYGYTF
D: NA
size: NA
V: TRBV19
J: TRBJ1-2

DNA: TGTGCCAGTAGTATCGGGACAGGCCCCGAAAAACTGTTTTTT
CDR3: CASSIGTGPEKLFF
D: TRBD1
size: few
V: TRBV19
J: TRBJ1-4

DNA: TGTGCCAGCAGCAGAGGATGGGCCCAGCATTTT
CDR3: CASSRGWAQHF
D: NA
size: NA
V: TRBV12-3/TRBV12-4
J: TRBJ1-5

DNA: TGTGCCAGCAGCTTGGGCTCCGATACTAGCACAGATACGCAGTATTTT
CDR3: CASSLGSDTSTDTQYF
D: NA
size: NA
V: TRBV5-5
J: TRBJ2-3

DNA: TGCGCCAGCAGGATGGCCTCCTTTAGAGGTCAGCCCCAGCATTTT
CDR3: CASRMASFRGQPQHF
D: NA
size: NA
V: TRBV10-2
J: TRBJ1-5

DNA: TGTGCCAGTAGTATACAGCGGGACACCGGGGAGCTGTTTTTT
CDR3: CASSIQRDTGELFF
D: NA
size: NA
V: TRBV19
J: TRBJ2-2

DNA: TGTGCCAGCAGCTTAGGTTACTCTGGGGCCAACGTCCTGACTTTC
CDR3: CASSLGYSGANVLTF
D: NA
size: NA
V: TRBV7-9
J: TRBJ2-6

DNA: TGTGCCAGCAGCCCCATCAGAAAAGGCACAGATACGCAGTATTTT
CDR3: CASSPIRKGTDTQYF
D: NA
size: few
V: TRBV6-5
J: TRBJ2-3

DNA: TGTGCCAGCAGTCCTCGGACAGGCGGGATAGACAATGAGCAGTTCTTC
CDR3: CASSPRTGGIDNEQFF
D: NA
size: NA
V: TRBV11-3
J: TRBJ2-1

DNA: TGTGCCAGCAGTGAGGGGGCGTGGGAAAAACTGTTTTTT
CDR3: CASSEGAWEKLFF
D: NA
size: NA
V: TRBV2
J: TRBJ1-4